Presented here are 28 T cell receptor beta chains from one specimen sequenced in a study of T cells after yellow fever vaccination. Via MiXCR, TCRdb re-called the 5' RACE reads, giving one row per CDR3 protein. The table lists roughly 45,000 distinct CDR3 sequences, 6% to 7% of them singletons. Sequencing used PBMCs, either bulk or a sorted T-cell subset (CD4+, CD8+, memory, or dextramer-sorted; not recorded which), obtained 45 days after the yellow fever booster vaccination. Every receptor here comes from a man aged 25 to 45 who received the YFV17D yellow fever vaccine.

This clonotype was observed a few times. The chain combines TRBV25-1 with TRBJ1-1; perhaps TRBD1 as D (5 bases). V was trimmed by 4 bases and J by 0 bases, leaving 9 bases between them. Germline lookup yields CDR1 MGHDK and CDR2 SYGVNS. The CDR3 is 14 residues long. This CDR3 reads CASSGGVVNTEAFF. In nucleotides, the CDR3 is TGTGCCAGCAGTGGGGGGGTGGTGAACACTGAAGCTTTCTTT.

This clonotype was seen only a few times. The chain joins TRBV6-1 to TRBJ2-2; 14 positions match TRBD2. The J segment lost 6 bases and the V segment lost 6 bases, leaving 6 bases of the junction unmatched. CDR3 length: 16 amino acids. The germline CDR1 and CDR2 sequences are MNHNS and SASEGT. This CDR3 reads CASRRGLAGGPGELFF. The CDR3 bases are TGTGCCAGCAGGCGAGGACTAGCGGGAGGACCCGGGGAGCTGTTTTTT.

In its sample, this clonotype was seen a few times. CDR3 protein: CSARGKEHQPQHF. CDR3 in DNA: TGCAGTGCTAGAGGGAAAGAGCATCAGCCCCAGCATTTT. The chain has TRBV20-1 and TRBJ1-5, with D unresolved. Germline V gene data show CDR1 as DFQATT and CDR2 as SNEGSKA (reference sequence). CDR3 size: 13 residues. V dropped 1 base and J dropped 5 bases, with 9 bases sitting between them.

This sequence joins TRBV29-1 and TRBJ2-3; D not certain. CDR1 and CDR2 (germline): SQVTM, ANQGSEA. There are 13 residues in the CDR3. The V gene lost 3 bases and the J gene lost 0 bases, with 7 bases spanning the gap. CDR3 DNA: TGCAGCGTTGATATGGGGAGCACAGATACGCAGTATTTT. Protein sequence: CSVDMGSTDTQYF.

This clonotype was counted between two and nine times. V is TRBV2 and J is TRBJ2-7; D gene ambiguous. Germline V lookup: CDR1 SNHLY, CDR2 FYNNEI. The CDR3 totals 11 residues. The V end was cut by 7 bases, the J end by 5 bases, with 9 bases between. CDR3 DNA sequence: TGTGCCAGCACCGCAGCCCACGAGCAGTACTTC. Translation: CASTAAHEQYF.

This clonotype has a count of ten or more. This rearrangement joins TRBV11-2 to TRBJ2-7; 7 nucleotides match TRBD2. The CDR3 consists of 14 residues. The V and J ends lost 5 bases and 7 bases, in that order; junction bases with no gene match: 11. The germline V gene has CDR1 SGHAT and CDR2 FQNNGV. The CDR3 DNA follows: TGTGCCAGCAGCCCGGGGTGGCTGGGAGGGGAGCAGTACTTC. This sequence encodes CASSPGWLGGEQYF.

In this sample, this clonotype turned up many times. The chain joins TRBV20-1 to TRBJ1-6; a possible D gene is TRBD1 (5 bases). Trimming stripped 2 bases from V and 7 bases from J, with 15 bases between. Germline CDR1 reads DFQATT; CDR2 reads SNEGSKA (reference sequence). The CDR3 contains 15 residues. CDR3 bases: TGCAGTGCTAGAAAAACCGGGACCGGCAATTCACCCCTCCACTTT. It yields the protein CSARKTGTGNSPLHF.

This clonotype was observed a few times. The CDR3 sequence is CASSFFADSYNEQFF. The CDR3 nucleotides are TGTGCCAGCAGTTTTTTTGCGGACTCCTACAATGAGCAGTTCTTC. V is TRBV6-2 or TRBV6-3 and J is TRBJ2-1; D gene ambiguous. The V gene's germline CDR1 is MNHEY and CDR2 SVGEGT. This CDR3 comprises 15 residues. Trimming took off 4 bases at V and 0 bases at J, with 10 bases between the two ends.

There are a few counts of this clonotype. The V and J genes are TRBV12-3 or TRBV12-4 and TRBJ2-7, with D maybe TRBD1 (5 bases). This CDR3 has 13 residues. V dropped 1 base and J dropped 4 bases, with 8 bases sitting between them. This CDR3 reads CASSLGKGYEQYF. In nucleotides, the CDR3 is TGTGCCAGCAGTTTAGGGAAGGGGTACGAGCAGTACTTC.

This clonotype was found a few times. The V and J genes are TRBV29-1 and TRBJ2-2; 10 bases align to TRBD1. Germline V gives CDR1 SQVTM, CDR2 ANQGSEA. V trimming: 5 bases; J trimming: 4 bases; junction bases outside the gene matches: 7. This CDR3 is built from 15 residues. CDR3 nucleotides: TGCAGCGTTATAGACAGGGGGCTAGGCACCGGGGAGCTGTTTTTT. It encodes CSVIDRGLGTGELFF.

This chain connects TRBV7-2 to TRBJ1-1; D is perhaps TRBD1 (5 bases). V was cut by 3 bases and J by 6 bases, with 11 bases left in between. This CDR3 is built from 13 residues. CDR1 is SGHTA and CDR2 is FQGNSA in the germline V gene. The CDR3, as DNA: TGTGCCAGCAGCTTTAGGGGTGGGGCTGAAGCTTTCTTT. Translation: CASSFRGGAEAFF.

This clonotype has a handful of counts. This CDR3 is CASSPGSNSPLHF. The CDR3 coding sequence is TGTGCCAGCAGCCCAGGATCGAATTCACCCCTCCACTTT. V usage is TRBV3-1 and J usage is TRBJ1-6; D is uncertain. The germline V and J ends were trimmed by 4 bases and 7 bases, with 8 bases remaining between them. This CDR3 contains 13 residues. CDR1 LGHDT and CDR2 YNNKEL come from the germline V gene (reference sequence).

This clonotype has at least ten counts. V is TRBV9 and J is TRBJ2-7, with 8 bases identical to TRBD1. The CDR3 is 14 amino acids. V lost 5 bases and J lost 5; bases outside the gene matches: 9. Germline CDR1 is SGDLS and CDR2 is YYNGEE. DNA for the CDR3: TGTGCCAGCAGTCAGGACAGGGTCTTCGACGAGCAGTACTTC. Its protein is CASSQDRVFDEQYF.

This clonotype was observed at least ten times. The J gene is TRBJ2-7, the V gene TRBV6-2 or TRBV6-3; D may be TRBD1 (5 bases). Trimming took 2 bases from V and 2 from J, leaving 16 bases between them. CDR1 is MNHEY, CDR2 SVGEGT, per germline. The CDR3 is made up of 16 amino acids. This chain's CDR3 is CASSYTPQVPTYEQYF. DNA of the CDR3: TGTGCCAGCAGTTACACCCCACAGGTACCAACCTACGAGCAGTACTTC.

This clonotype was seen repeatedly, ten times or more. This rearrangement joins TRBV7-9 to TRBJ2-7; 7 bases align to TRBD1. From germline, CDR1 is SEHNR and CDR2 FQNEAQ (reference sequence). The J segment lost 3 bases and the V segment lost 5 bases, leaving 7 bases of the junction unmatched. The CDR3 runs 14 residues. The CDR3 nucleotides read TGTGCCAGCAGCCGACAGGGCTTGGACTACGAGCAGTACTTC. It encodes CASSRQGLDYEQYF.

On this clonotype: This sequence may be a read error, since a much larger clone differs from it by one base. V and J are TRBV19 and TRBJ2-2, with no clear D. This CDR3 has 11 residues. Germline CDR1 LNHDA, CDR2 SQIVND (reference sequence). CDR3 in amino acids: CATSNTGELFF. CDR3 nucleotide sequence: TGTGCCACTAGTAACACCGGGGAGCTGTTTTTT.

This clonotype was detected only a few times. DNA of the CDR3: TGTGCCAGCAGCCAAGGATCCGGAAGCTCTGGAAACACCATATATTTT. Translated: CASSQGSGSSGNTIYF. This sequence joins TRBV3-1 and TRBJ1-3, with unresolved D. CDR1 and CDR2 (germline): LGHDT, YNNKEL (reference sequence). The CDR3 loop spans 16 amino acids. Trimming took 1 base from V and 0 from J, leaving 10 bases between them.

V is TRBV28 and J is TRBJ2-7, with D perhaps being TRBD1 or TRBD2 (5 bases each). The CDR3 loop spans 18 amino acids. The germline V and J ends were trimmed by 8 bases and 3 bases, with 29 bases remaining between them. In germline, CDR1 is MDHEN, CDR2 SYDVKM. For the CDR3, the DNA is TGTGCCAGCGGATCAACCGGGACGGCGGCAATAAGGGGCTACGAGCAGTACTTC. Translating it yields CASGSTGTAAIRGYEQYF. The variable domain in full, with the rest retrieved from reference TRBV28 and TRBJ2-7, is DVKVTQSSRYLVKRTGEKVFLECVQDMDHENMFWYRQDPGLGLRLIYFSYDVKMKEKGDIPEGYSVSREKKERFSLILESASTNQTSMYLCASGSTGTAAIRGYEQYFGPGTRLTVT.

Many counts were recorded for this clonotype. V is TRBV12-5 and J is TRBJ2-5, with TRBD2 matching over 7 bases. The CDR3 is 16 amino acids. V trimming: 1 base; J trimming: 1 base; junction bases outside the gene matches: 6. Germline loops: CDR1 LGHNT, CDR2 FRNRAP. CDR3 DNA sequence: TGTGCTAGTGGTTTGGCCGCGGGAGTCCTCCAAGAGACCCAGTACTTC. The encoded protein is CASGLAAGVLQETQYF.

This clonotype came up many times. This chain links TRBV5-5 with TRBJ2-2; the match to TRBD2 covers 9 bases. The CDR3 runs to 15 residues. Germline CDR1 SGHKS, CDR2 YYEKEE (reference sequence). J gave up 11 bases and V 2 bases, and 10 bases lay outside the gene matches. Here the CDR3 reads CASSFIAGEVQELFF. CDR3 coding DNA: TGTGCCAGCAGCTTTATAGCGGGAGAAGTGCAAGAGCTGTTTTTT.

This clonotype came up many times. This rearrangement joins TRBV25-1 to TRBJ2-7, with 9 bases matching TRBD2. The ends lost 7 bases at V and 4 bases at J; junction bases unmatched: 8. Germline V gene data show CDR1 as MGHDK and CDR2 as SYGVNS. This CDR3 is built from 14 residues. CDR3 nucleotide sequence: TGTGCCAGCACGGGGGCGGGACTAGCTTACGAGCAGTACTTC. Translated, it gives CASTGAGLAYEQYF.

At least ten counts were recorded for this clonotype. This chain links TRBV28 with TRBJ2-2; D is ambiguous. The ends were cut back, 6 bases at V and 7 bases at J, with 12 bases in the middle. This CDR3 region has 13 residues. The V gene's germline CDR1 is MDHEN and CDR2 SYDVKM. CDR3 protein: CASSAGHDGELFF. The CDR3 region has the DNA TGTGCCAGCAGCGCTGGGCATGACGGGGAGCTGTTTTTT.

This clonotype was seen many times. The chain carries TRBV20-1 and TRBJ2-5, with no clear D. The CDR3 has 15 amino acids. V lost 0 bases, J lost 6 bases, and 17 bases lay in between. Looked up from germline, CDR1 is DFQATT and CDR2 is SNEGSKA (reference sequence). As DNA, the CDR3 is TGCAGTGCTAGAGATCAGCAGTCAGGCCGGCAGACCCAGTACTTC. Translation gives CSARDQQSGRQTQYF.

In this sample, this clonotype turned up many times. The V call is TRBV5-5, the J call TRBJ2-2; D gene uncertain. The CDR3 covers 15 residues. V was cut by 0 bases and J by 6 bases, with 12 bases left in between. Germline CDR1 SGHKS, CDR2 YYEKEE (reference sequence). In DNA, the CDR3 is TGTGCCAGCAGCTTGGCGAACGGACCCTCCGGGGAGCTGTTTTTT. This translates into CASSLANGPSGELFF.

The V and J genes are TRBV11-2 and TRBJ1-6; D is possibly TRBD1 (5 bases). CDR1 and CDR2 (germline): SGHAT, FQNNGV. The CDR3 has 13 residues. V lost 5 bases to trimming and J lost 3 bases, with 5 bases between them. The CDR3 is CASSQGYNSPLHF. CDR3 bases: TGTGCCAGCAGCCAGGGCTATAATTCACCCCTCCACTTT.

This clonotype came up many times. This chain links TRBV7-2 with TRBJ2-1; D is undetermined. V shed 4 bases and J shed 4 bases, with 11 bases lying between them. CDR3 length: 14 residues. Germline CDR1 reads SGHTA; CDR2 reads FQGNSA. CDR3 DNA sequence: TGTGCCAGCAGCTCCAGCACGACGTACAATGAGCAGTTCTTC. Protein sequence: CASSSSTTYNEQFF.

CDR3 DNA: TGCAGTGCTGGGATTAGCAGAACCTACGAGCAGTACTTC. Translation: CSAGISRTYEQYF. The chain combines TRBV20-1 with TRBJ2-7, with D unclear. Germline-derived CDR1 and CDR2 are DFQATT and SNEGSKA (reference sequence). V lost 5 bases and J 2 bases, leaving 13 bases between the germline ends. This CDR3 is built from 13 residues.

This clonotype was detected ten times or more. This sequence joins TRBV5-6 and TRBJ1-2; 9 bases agree with TRBD1. Germline CDR1 SGHDT, CDR2 YYEEEE. J lost 9 bases, V lost 0 bases, and 6 bases had no gene match. This CDR3 region has 14 residues. The CDR3 sequence is CASSLGTGVWSYTF. The CDR3 DNA reads as TGTGCCAGCAGCTTGGGGACAGGGGTTTGGAGCTACACCTTC.